The 18 T cell receptor beta chains reported below all come from one sample, sequenced in a study of T cells in Graves' hyperthyroidism and ophthalmopathy. From RNA transcripts, TCR beta CDR3 regions were amplified. The HTBI primer set served for first-round RT-PCR of the TCR CDR3. TCRdb passed the multiplex PCR reads through MiXCR, listing each CDR3 protein once. The profile shows roughly 750,000 distinct CDR3 sequences, around 17% of them singletons. The sample was blood. Receptors originate from a young man with Graves' hyperthyroidism.

This clonotype was counted ten times or more. DNA of the CDR3: TGTGCCATCAGCCCGGAAAGCGGGGGTTACAATGAGCAGTTCTTC. Translated: CAISPESGGYNEQFF. The J gene is TRBJ2-1, the V gene TRBV10-3; 8 bases agree with TRBD2. Germline V gene lookup returns CDR1 ENHRY and CDR2 SYGVKD. The CDR3 consists of 15 residues. The trim removed 6 bases at V and 4 bases at J, leaving 8 bases unmatched.

V usage is TRBV7-3 and J usage is TRBJ2-3; D remains unclear. CDR1 and CDR2 from the germline V gene are SGHTA and FQGTGA. This CDR3 has 15 amino acids. V lost 1 base to trimming and J lost 2 bases, with 10 bases between them. This CDR3 is CASSLSRQVTDTQYF. CDR3 DNA: TGTGCCAGCAGCTTAAGTCGGCAGGTCACAGATACGCAGTATTTT.

This clonotype was seen a few times. The chain combines TRBV7-9 with TRBJ2-7, with D perhaps TRBD2 (6 bases). Deletions cut 5 bases from V and 0 bases from J, with 11 bases between. CDR1 SEHNR and CDR2 FQNEAQ come from the germline V gene (reference sequence). This CDR3 has 14 residues. The CDR3 bases are TGTGCCAGCAGCCCGGGACTCGTCTCCTACGAGCAGTACTTC. Protein sequence: CASSPGLVSYEQYF.

This clonotype was recorded many times. The rearrangement links TRBV28 to TRBJ2-3; no clear D. The V and J ends lost 8 bases and 1 base respectively, with 16 bases between them. Germline V lookup: CDR1 MDHEN, CDR2 SYDVKM. The length of the CDR3 is 15 residues. In DNA form, the CDR3 reads TGTGCCAGCGCCATAGGAGCTCCACGCACAGATACGCAGTATTTT. Protein sequence: CASAIGAPRTDTQYF.

This clonotype has at least ten counts. J is TRBJ1-1 and V is TRBV12-3 or TRBV12-4; no clear D. V was shortened by 6 bases and J by 0 bases, with 14 bases between the two germline ends. The CDR3 spans 15 residues. The CDR3 coding sequence is TGTGCCAGCAGCAGGTCCCCTAATATGAACACTGAAGCTTTCTTT. This gives the protein CASSRSPNMNTEAFF.

The chain carries TRBV30 and TRBJ1-1; D ambiguous. Between the trimmed V and J ends, which lost 7 bases and 10 bases, there was a span of 16 bases. The CDR3 covers 11 residues. CDR1 GTSNPN and CDR2 SVGIG come from the germline V gene (reference sequence). The CDR3, as DNA: TGTGCCTTAGTCGACGGCCGCGGAGCTTTCTTT. It codes for CALVDGRGAFF.

Notes on this clonotype: At one boundary the junction diverges from the germline segment, which might be a read error. The chain joins TRBV11-2 to TRBJ1-6; D remains ambiguous. The CDR3 runs to 12 residues. Germline CDR1 is SGHAT and CDR2 is FQNNGV. The CDR3 bases are TGTGCCAGCAGCTTACAGAACTCACCCCTCCGCTTT. Translation: CASSLQNSPLRF.

This clonotype was recorded many times. The chain is built from TRBV27 and TRBJ2-7; D is possibly TRBD2 (6 bases). The V and J ends lost 3 bases and 5 bases respectively, with 17 bases between them. This CDR3 spans 15 amino acids. Germline V gene lookup returns CDR1 MNHEY and CDR2 SMNVEV (reference sequence). The CDR3 DNA reads TGTGCCAGCAGTTTTGGAGGAGGGGCCCTAAACGAGCAGTACTTC. It is translated as CASSFGGGALNEQYF.

This chain connects TRBV4-3 to TRBJ2-7; 10 bases line up with TRBD1. Germline V gives CDR1 LGHNA, CDR2 YSLEER. The CDR3 loop spans 16 amino acids. J lost 2 bases, V lost 0 bases, and 4 bases had no gene match. The CDR3 DNA is TGCGCCAGCAGCCAAGATGGGGGGACAGGGGCCTACGAGCAGTACTTC. Translating gives CASSQDGGTGAYEQYF.

Ten or more counts support this clonotype. The chain carries TRBV28 and TRBJ2-3; D tentatively reads TRBD1 or TRBD2 (5 bases each). Germline V gene sequence: CDR1 MDHEN, CDR2 SYDVKM. The CDR3 is 13 residues long. The ends were cut back, 7 bases at V and 4 bases at J, with 12 bases in the middle. The CDR3 nucleotides read TGTGCCAGCAACGGTGGGGGTGCAGATACGCAGTATTTT. Protein sequence: CASNGGGADTQYF.

V and J are TRBV20-1 and TRBJ2-7; 10 bases match TRBD2. The V gene end was trimmed by 5 bases and the J gene end by 4 bases; junction bases not matched to a gene: 8. CDR1 is DFQATT, CDR2 SNEGSKA, per germline (reference sequence). The CDR3 spans 14 residues. CDR3 loop: CSAGPSGSEYEQYF. Written as DNA, the CDR3 is TGCAGTGCTGGTCCTAGCGGGAGCGAGTACGAGCAGTACTTC.

This clonotype was seen repeatedly, ten times or more. V usage is TRBV28 and J usage is TRBJ2-1; D unresolved. With 7 bases removed from V and 9 bases from J, the gap between germline ends came to 16 bases. The CDR3 is 13 amino acids. Germline CDR1 and CDR2: MDHEN and SYDVKM. CDR3 coding DNA: TGTGCCAGCACCTTATTATGGGGTTTTGAGCAGTTCTTC. This gives the protein CASTLLWGFEQFF.

The genes are TRBV19 and TRBJ2-1; D gene ambiguous. V dropped 6 bases and J dropped 7 bases, with 19 bases sitting between them. The V gene's germline CDR1 is LNHDA and CDR2 SQIVND (reference sequence). The CDR3 covers 15 residues. CDR3 in DNA: TGTGCCAGTAGGGATCGGGCCGGTGGGCCGAATGAGCAGTTCTTC. Amino acids: CASRDRAGGPNEQFF. The complete variable domain, with remaining parts taken from reference TRBV19 and TRBJ2-1, reads DGGITQSPKYLFRKEGQNVTLSCEQNLNHDAMYWYRQDPGQGLRLIYYSQIVNDFQKGDIAEGYSVSREKKESFPLTVTSAQKNPTAFYLCASRDRAGGPNEQFFGPGTRLTVL.

Turning to this clonotype: The junction shows a germline mismatch at one end, possibly a read error. The V gene is TRBV5-1, the J gene TRBJ2-7; D is unclear. There are 14 residues in the CDR3. Germline CDR1 and CDR2: SGHRS and YFSETQ. The CDR3 DNA reads TGCGCCAGCAGCTTGGTCCAGGCCTCCTACGAGCGGTACTTC. Its protein is CASSLVQASYERYF.

Ten or more counts support this clonotype. CDR3 amino acids: CASSRTATNEKLFF. For the CDR3, the DNA is TGTGCCAGCAGCCGCACAGCAACTAATGAAAAACTGTTTTTT. The chain carries TRBV6-1 and TRBJ1-4; no clear D gene. This CDR3 comprises 14 residues. Germline V gene sequence: CDR1 MNHNS, CDR2 SASEGT. V lost 6 bases and J lost 0, with 8 bases in between.

This clonotype was seen only once. A read error may explain this, as a much larger clone is one base away. It is likely a read error, because the conserved phenylalanine at the end of the CDR3 is missing. The chain joins TRBV10-3 to TRBJ2-7, with 12 bases matching TRBD2. V lost 0 bases and J lost 2; bases outside the gene matches: 5. CDR1 and CDR2 (germline): ENHRY, SYGVKD. The length of the CDR3 is 17 residues. CDR3 bases: TGTGCCATCAGTGAGTCGCAGACTAGCGGGAGAACCTACGAGCAGTACTCC. Amino acid sequence: CAISESQTSGRTYEQYS.

This sequence joins TRBV19 and TRBJ2-5; 7 bases fit TRBD2. The CDR3 runs 16 residues. Germline loops: CDR1 LNHDA, CDR2 SQIVND (reference sequence). Losses at the gene ends were 5 bases for V and 1 base for J; bases not matched to a gene: 10. The CDR3 bases are TGTGCCAGTAGTTTGAAACACCTAGCGGCCCAAGAGACCCAGTACTTC. Amino acid sequence: CASSLKHLAAQETQYF.

In its sample, this clonotype was seen a few times. The chain combines TRBV6-6 with TRBJ2-3; D remains ambiguous. Per germline, CDR1 MNHNY and CDR2 SVGAGI (reference sequence). V gave up 2 bases and J gave up 1 base, with 13 bases separating them. This CDR3 has 16 residues. The CDR3 DNA reads as TGTGCCAGCAGTTACCGGGCGGAGACTGGCACAGATACGCAGTATTTT. This translates into CASSYRAETGTDTQYF.